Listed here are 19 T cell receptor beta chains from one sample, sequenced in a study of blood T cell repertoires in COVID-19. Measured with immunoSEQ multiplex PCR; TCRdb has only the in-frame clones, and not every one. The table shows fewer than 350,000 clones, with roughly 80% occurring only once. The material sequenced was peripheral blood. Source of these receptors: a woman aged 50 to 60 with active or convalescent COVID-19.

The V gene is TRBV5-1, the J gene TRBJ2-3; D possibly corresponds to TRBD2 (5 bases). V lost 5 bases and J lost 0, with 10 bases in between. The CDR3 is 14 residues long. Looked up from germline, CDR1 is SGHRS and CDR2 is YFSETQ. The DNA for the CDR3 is TGCGCCAGCAGGGGGAGCGGAAGCACAGATACGCAGTATTTT. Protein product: CASRGSGSTDTQYF.

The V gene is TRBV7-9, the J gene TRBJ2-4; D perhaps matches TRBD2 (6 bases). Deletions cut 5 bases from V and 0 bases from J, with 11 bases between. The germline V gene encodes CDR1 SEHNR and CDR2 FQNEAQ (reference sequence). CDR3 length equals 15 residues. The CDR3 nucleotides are TGTGCCAGCAGCGCGAGCGGGCTAGCCAAAAACATTCAGTACTTC. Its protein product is CASSASGLAKNIQYF. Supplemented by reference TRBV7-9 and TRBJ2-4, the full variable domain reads DTGVSQNPRHKITKRGQNVTFRCDPISEHNRLYWYRQTLGQGPEFLTYFQNEAQLEKSRLLSDRFSAERPKGSFSTLEIQRTEQGDSAMYLCASSASGLAKNIQYFGAGTRLSVL.

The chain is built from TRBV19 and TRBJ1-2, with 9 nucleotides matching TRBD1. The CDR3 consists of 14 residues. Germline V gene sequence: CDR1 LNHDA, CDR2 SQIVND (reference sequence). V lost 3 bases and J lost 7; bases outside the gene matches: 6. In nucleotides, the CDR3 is TGTGCCAGTAGTATCTGGACAGGGGATGCTGGCTACACCTTC. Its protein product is CASSIWTGDAGYTF.

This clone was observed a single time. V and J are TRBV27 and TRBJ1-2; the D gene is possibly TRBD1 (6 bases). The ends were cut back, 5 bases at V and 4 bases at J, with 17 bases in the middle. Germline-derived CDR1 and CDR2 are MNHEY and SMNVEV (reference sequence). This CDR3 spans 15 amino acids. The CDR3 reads CASSVQGRGSYGYTF. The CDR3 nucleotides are TGTGCCAGCAGTGTACAGGGAAGGGGCTCCTATGGCTACACCTTC.

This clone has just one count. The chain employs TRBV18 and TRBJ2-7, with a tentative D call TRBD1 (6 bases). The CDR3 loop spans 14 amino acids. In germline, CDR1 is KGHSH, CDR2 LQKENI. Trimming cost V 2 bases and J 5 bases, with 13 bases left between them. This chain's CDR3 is CASSPNTGSHEQYF. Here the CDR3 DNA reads TGTGCCAGCTCACCAAATACAGGGTCCCACGAGCAGTACTTC.

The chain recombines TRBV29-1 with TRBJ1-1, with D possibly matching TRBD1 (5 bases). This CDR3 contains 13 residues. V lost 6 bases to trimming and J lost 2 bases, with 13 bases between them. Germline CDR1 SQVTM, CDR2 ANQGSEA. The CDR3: CSVTQGANTEAFF. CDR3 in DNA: TGCAGCGTCACTCAGGGTGCAAACACTGAAGCTTTCTTT.

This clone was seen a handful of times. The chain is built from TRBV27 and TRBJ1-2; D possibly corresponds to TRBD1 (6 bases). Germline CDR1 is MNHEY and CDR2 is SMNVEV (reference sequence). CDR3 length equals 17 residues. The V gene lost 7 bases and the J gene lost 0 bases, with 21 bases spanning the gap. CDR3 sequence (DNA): TGTGCCAGCAAAAAGCAGGAGACAGGCGCGACTAACTATGGCTACACCTTC. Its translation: CASKKQETGATNYGYTF.

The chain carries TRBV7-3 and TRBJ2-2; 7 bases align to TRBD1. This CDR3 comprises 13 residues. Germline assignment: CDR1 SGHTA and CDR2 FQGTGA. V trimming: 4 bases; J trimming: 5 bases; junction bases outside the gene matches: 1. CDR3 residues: CASSSTGTGELFF. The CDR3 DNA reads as TGTGCCAGCAGCTCGACAGGGACCGGGGAGCTGTTTTTT.

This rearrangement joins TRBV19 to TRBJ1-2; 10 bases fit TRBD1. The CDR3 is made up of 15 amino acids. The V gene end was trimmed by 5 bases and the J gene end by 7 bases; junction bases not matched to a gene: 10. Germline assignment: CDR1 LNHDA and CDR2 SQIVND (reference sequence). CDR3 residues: CASSPRPGQGTGYTF. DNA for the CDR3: TGTGCCAGTAGTCCTCGACCGGGACAGGGGACTGGCTACACCTTC.

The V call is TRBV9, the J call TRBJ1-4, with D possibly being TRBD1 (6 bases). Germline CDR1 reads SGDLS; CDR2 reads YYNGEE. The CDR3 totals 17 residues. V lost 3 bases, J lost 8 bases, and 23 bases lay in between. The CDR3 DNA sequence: TGTGCCAGCAGCGCCCAGACGCCGGGACACCTCGACGAAAAACTGTTTTTT. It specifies CASSAQTPGHLDEKLFF.

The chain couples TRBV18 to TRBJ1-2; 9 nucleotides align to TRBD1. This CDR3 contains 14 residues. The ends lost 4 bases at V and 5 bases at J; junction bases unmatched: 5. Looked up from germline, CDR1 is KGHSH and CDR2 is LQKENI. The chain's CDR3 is CASSQTGGFYGYTF. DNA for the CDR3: TGTGCCAGCTCACAGACAGGGGGTTTTTATGGCTACACCTTC.

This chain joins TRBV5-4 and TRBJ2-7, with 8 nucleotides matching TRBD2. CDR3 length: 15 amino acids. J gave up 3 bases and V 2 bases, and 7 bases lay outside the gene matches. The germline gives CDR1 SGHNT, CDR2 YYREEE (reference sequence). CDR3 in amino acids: CASSFGTRGNYEQYF. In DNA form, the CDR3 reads TGTGCCAGCAGCTTCGGGACTAGGGGGAACTACGAGCAGTACTTC.

This chain's CDR3 is CASSQVAGNEQFF. The DNA of the CDR3 is TGCGCCAGCAGCCAAGTGGCGGGCAATGAGCAGTTCTTC. V usage is TRBV4-1 and J usage is TRBJ2-1; D possibly corresponds to TRBD2 (5 bases). The CDR3 consists of 13 residues. Germline loops: CDR1 MGHRA, CDR2 YSYEKL. V was clipped by 1 base and J by 6 bases, with 7 bases between them.

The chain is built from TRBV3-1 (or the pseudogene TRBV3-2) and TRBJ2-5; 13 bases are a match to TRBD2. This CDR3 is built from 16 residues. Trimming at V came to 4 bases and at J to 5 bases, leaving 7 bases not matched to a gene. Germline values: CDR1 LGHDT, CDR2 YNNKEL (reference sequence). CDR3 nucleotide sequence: TGTGCCAGCAGCCCTCACGGACTAGCGGGAGAGGAGACCCAGTACTTC. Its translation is CASSPHGLAGEETQYF.

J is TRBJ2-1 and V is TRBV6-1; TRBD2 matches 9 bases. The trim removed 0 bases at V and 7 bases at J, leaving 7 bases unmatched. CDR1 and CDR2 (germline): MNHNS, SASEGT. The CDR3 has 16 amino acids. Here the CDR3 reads CASSEALAGGQNEQFF. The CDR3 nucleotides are TGTGCCAGCAGTGAAGCGCTGGCGGGGGGGCAGAATGAGCAGTTCTTC.

The CDR3 sequence is CSTRTSGRAEFF. The CDR3, as DNA: TGCAGCACACGGACTAGCGGGAGGGCGGAGTTCTTC. V usage is TRBV29-1 and J usage is TRBJ2-1; TRBD2 matches 15 bases. The germline gives CDR1 SQVTM, CDR2 ANQGSEA. V dropped 8 bases and J dropped 14; count of bases not matched to a gene: 7. This CDR3 contains 12 residues.

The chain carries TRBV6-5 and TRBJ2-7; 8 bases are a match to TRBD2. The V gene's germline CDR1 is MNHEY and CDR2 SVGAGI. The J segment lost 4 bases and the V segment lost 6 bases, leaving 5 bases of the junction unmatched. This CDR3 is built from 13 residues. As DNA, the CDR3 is TGTGCCAGCAGCCGGGAGGGCCGATACGAGCAGTACTTC. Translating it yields CASSREGRYEQYF.

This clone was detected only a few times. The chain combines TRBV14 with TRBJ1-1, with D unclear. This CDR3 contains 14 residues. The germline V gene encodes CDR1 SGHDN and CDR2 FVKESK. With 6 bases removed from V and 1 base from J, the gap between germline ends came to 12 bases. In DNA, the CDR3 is TGTGCCAGCAGAGAGGGATACGGGAACACTGAAGCTTTCTTT. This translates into CASREGYGNTEAFF. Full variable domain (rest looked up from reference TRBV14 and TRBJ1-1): EAGVTQFPSHSVIEKGQTVTLRCDPISGHDNLYWYRRVMGKEIKFLLHFVKESKQDESGMPNNRFLAERTGGTYSTLKVQPAELEDSGVYFCASREGYGNTEAFFGQGTRLTVV.

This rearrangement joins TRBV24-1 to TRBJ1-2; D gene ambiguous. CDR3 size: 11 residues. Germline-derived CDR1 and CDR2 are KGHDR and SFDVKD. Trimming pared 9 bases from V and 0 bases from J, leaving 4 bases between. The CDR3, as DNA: TGTGCCACCCATTCTAACTATGGCTACACCTTC. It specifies CATHSNYGYTF.